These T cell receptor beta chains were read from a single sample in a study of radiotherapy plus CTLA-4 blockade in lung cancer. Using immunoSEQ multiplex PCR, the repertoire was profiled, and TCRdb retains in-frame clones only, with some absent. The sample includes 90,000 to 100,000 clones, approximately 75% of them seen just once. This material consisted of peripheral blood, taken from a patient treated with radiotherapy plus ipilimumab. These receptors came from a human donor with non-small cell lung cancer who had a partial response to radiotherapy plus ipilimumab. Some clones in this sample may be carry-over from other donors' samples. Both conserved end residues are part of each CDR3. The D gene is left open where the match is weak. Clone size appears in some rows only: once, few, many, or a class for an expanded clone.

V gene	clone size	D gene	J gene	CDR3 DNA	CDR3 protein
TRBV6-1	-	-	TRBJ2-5	TGTGCCAGCAGTGACGGCAGGGAATGGGAGACCCAGTACTTC	CASSDGREWETQYF
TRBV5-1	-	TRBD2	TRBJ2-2	TGCGCCAGCAGCTTGGGGTTCGCTAGCGGGGGCCACGGGGAGCTGTTTTTT	CASSLGFASGGHGELFF
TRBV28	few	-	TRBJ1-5	TGTGCCAGCAGTTTACTCAGACTCAATCAGCCCCAGCATTTT	CASSLLRLNQPQHF
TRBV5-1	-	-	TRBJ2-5	TGCGCCAGCAGCTTAGGACAGATACAAGAGACCCAGTACTTC	CASSLGQIQETQYF
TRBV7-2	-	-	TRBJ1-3	TGTGCCAGCAGCTCCCCTCCTGGAAACACCATATATTTT	CASSSPPGNTIYF
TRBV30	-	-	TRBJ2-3	TGTGCCTGGAGGGGGGGGCGCTCCACAGATACGCAGTATTTT	CAWRGGRSTDTQYF
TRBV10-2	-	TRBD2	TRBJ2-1	TGCGCCAGCAGCGGGACTAGCGGGAGGGCCAGGGGCTACAATGAGCAGTTCTTC	CASSGTSGRARGYNEQFF
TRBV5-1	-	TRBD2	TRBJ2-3	TGCGCCAGCAGTTCTACTAGCGGGAGTAAAGATACGCAGTATTTT	CASSSTSGSKDTQYF
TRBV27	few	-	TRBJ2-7	TGTGCCAGCAGTTTACAGGGTGGTAGGACCTACGAGCAGTACTTC	CASSLQGGRTYEQYF
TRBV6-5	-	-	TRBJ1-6	TGTGCCAGCAGGTTTGATAGCTCCTATAATTCACCCCTCCACTTT	CASRFDSSYNSPLHF
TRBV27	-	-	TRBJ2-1	TGTGCCAGCAGTTTTTATTTGCGCTCCTACAATGAGCAGTTCTTC	CASSFYLRSYNEQFF
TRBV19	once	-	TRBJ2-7	TGTGCCAGTAGTAGGGGGGGCCGGGGACCCTCCTACGAGCAGTACTTC	CASSRGGRGPSYEQYF
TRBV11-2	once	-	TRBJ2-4	TGTGCCAGCAGTGTAGACCGTGGACGGTCTGGACTAGCCAAAAACATTCAGTACTTC	CASSVDRGRSGLAKNIQYF
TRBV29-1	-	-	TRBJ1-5	TGCAGCGTCGCAGACAGCATCAATCAGCCCCAGCATTTT	CSVADSINQPQHF
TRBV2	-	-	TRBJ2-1	TGTGCCAGCAGGGACTACGGAGTTTCGAATGAGCAGTTCTTC	CASRDYGVSNEQFF
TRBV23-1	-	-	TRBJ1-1	TGCGCCACCATACCCACTGAGTCGAACACTGAAGCTTTCTTT	CATIPTESNTEAFF
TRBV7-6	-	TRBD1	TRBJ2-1	TGTGCCAGCAGCGCAGAGTCGGGACAGGGGGCGCGAAATGAGCAGTTCTTC	CASSAESGQGARNEQFF
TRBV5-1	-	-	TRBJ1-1	TGCGCCAGCAGCTTCGGCAGGGACACTGAAGCTTTCTTT	CASSFGRDTEAFF
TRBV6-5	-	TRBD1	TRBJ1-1	TGTGCCAGCAGTTACCTTCAGGGGGCGGGCACTGAAGCTTTCTTT	CASSYLQGAGTEAFF
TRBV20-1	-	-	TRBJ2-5	TGCAGTGCCCAGGAATGGGAGACCCAGTACTTC	CSAQEWETQYF
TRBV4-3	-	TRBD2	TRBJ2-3	TGCGCCAGCAGCCAAGATGCTGTCGGGGGAGGGGCAGATACGCAGTATTTT	CASSQDAVGGGADTQYF
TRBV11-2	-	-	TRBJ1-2	TGTGCCAGCAGCTTAAGGGGTCTTCCTAACTATGGCTACACCTTC	CASSLRGLPNYGYTF
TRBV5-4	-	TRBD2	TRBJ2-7	TGTGCCAGCAGTCCAGGACTAGCGGGAGTATACGAGCAGTACTTC	CASSPGLAGVYEQYF
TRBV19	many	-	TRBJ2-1	TGTGCCAGTAGTATTGGGGCTCACGTCGATGAGCAGTTCTTC	CASSIGAHVDEQFF
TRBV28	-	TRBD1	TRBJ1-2	TGTGCCAGCGCATGGACAGGGGATACGTATGGCTACACCTTC	CASAWTGDTYGYTF
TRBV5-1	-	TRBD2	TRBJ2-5	TGCGCCAGCAGCTTACCGGGGGGCCAAGAGACCCAGTACTTC	CASSLPGGQETQYF
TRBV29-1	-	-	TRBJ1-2	TGCAGCGTCGGGGGACTTCTGACGGGGGGCTACACCTTC	CSVGGLLTGGYTF
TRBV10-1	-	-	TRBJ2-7	TGCGCCAGCAGGCCCACCCCCGGACTCCTCTACGAGCAGTACTTC	CASRPTPGLLYEQYF
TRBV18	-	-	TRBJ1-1	TGTGCCAGCTCACAGCGGGAAAGGAACACTGAAGCTTTCTTT	CASSQRERNTEAFF
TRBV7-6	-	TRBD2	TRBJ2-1	TGTGCCAGCAGCCCCCGGGGGGGAGGGGTCTCCTACAATGAGCAGTTCTTC	CASSPRGGGVSYNEQFF
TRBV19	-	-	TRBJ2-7	TGTGCCAGTAGTACCGTCCCCTACGAGCAGTACTTC	CASSTVPYEQYF
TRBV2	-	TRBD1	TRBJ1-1	TGTGCCAGCAGTGAAGACAGGGGGCGGGGGACTGAAGCTTTCTTT	CASSEDRGRGTEAFF
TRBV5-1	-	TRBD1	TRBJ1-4	TGCGCCAGCAGCCGTGACAGGGGGAATGAAAAACTGTTTTTT	CASSRDRGNEKLFF
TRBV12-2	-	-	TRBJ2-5	TGTGCAAGTCGCTTAGCGCCGGGACAGCTCCAAGAGACCCAGTACTTC	CASRLAPGQLQETQYF
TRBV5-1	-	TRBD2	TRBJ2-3	TGCGCCAGCAGCCCTCGGGCCAGCGGGGGGGCGGATACGCAGTATTTT	CASSPRASGGADTQYF
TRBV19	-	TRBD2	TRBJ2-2	TGTGCCAGTACCGATCCGCGGACTAGCGGGAGTACCGGGGAGCTGTTTTTT	CASTDPRTSGSTGELFF
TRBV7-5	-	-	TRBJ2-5	TGTGCCAGAAGCGAAAGACGGGGAGCTCAAGAGACCCAGTACTTC	CARSERRGAQETQYF
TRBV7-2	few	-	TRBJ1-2	TGTGCCAGCAGCTTAGTTGGAGGATATGGCTACACCTTC	CASSLVGGYGYTF
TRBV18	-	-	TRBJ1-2	TGTGCCAGCTCACCCAGAGGTGGGGGCGAGCTCAACTATGGCTACACCTTC	CASSPRGGGELNYGYTF
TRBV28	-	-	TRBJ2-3	TGTGCCAGCAGTTTATTGCGGGCAGATACGCAGTATTTT	CASSLLRADTQYF
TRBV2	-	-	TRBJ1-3	TGTGCCAGCAGTGTGATACAGGGAAACACCATATATTTT	CASSVIQGNTIYF
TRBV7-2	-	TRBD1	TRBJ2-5	TGTGCCAGCAGCTTACAGGGGGCGTCCGAGACCCAGTACTTC	CASSLQGASETQYF
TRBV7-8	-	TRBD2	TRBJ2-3	TGTGCCAGCAGCTTATGGGAGGGCAGCACAGATACGCAGTATTTT	CASSLWEGSTDTQYF